These T cell receptor beta chains were read from a single sample in a study of blood T cells in healthy people across ages. TCRdb called the 5' RACE reads again in MiXCR, with one record for every CDR3 protein. The sample records hundreds of thousands of distinct CDR3 sequences, 27% being singletons. Sequencing input: blood. The receptors were sampled from a woman between 65 and 79 years old in good health. The CDR3 runs from the conserved cysteine through the conserved F or W. Fields, in order: J gene, V gene, D gene, clone size, CDR3 protein, CDR3 DNA. D genes are given only for firm matches. For some rows the clone size is stated as once, few or many, or as a class when expanded; others skip it.

>TRBJ2-7|TRBV20-1|TRBD2|.
CSARSGRERYEQYF
TGCAGTGCTAGATCCGGGAGGGAGAGGTACGAGCAGTACTTC
>TRBJ2-1|TRBV5-1|.|once
CASRPQGLSYNEQFF
TGCGCCAGCAGACCCCAGGGTTTGTCCTACAATGAGCAGTTCTTC
>TRBJ1-2|TRBV7-2|.|few
CASRGAEGYTF
TGTGCCAGCCGGGGGGCGGAAGGCTACACCTTC
>TRBJ1-4|TRBV9|.|.
CASSVEQINEKLFF
TGTGCCAGCAGCGTAGAACAGATTAATGAAAAACTGTTTTTT
>TRBJ2-5|TRBV7-9|TRBD1|.
CASSSGTVEETQYF
TGTGCCAGCAGCTCCGGGACAGTCGAGGAGACCCAGTACTTC
>TRBJ1-1|TRBV20-1|.|.
CSARRASEAFF
TGCAGTGCTAGACGCGCCAGTGAAGCTTTCTTT
>TRBJ1-1|TRBV6-2/TRBV6-3|TRBD1|.
CASSRTGGIEAFF
TGTGCCAGCAGTCGTACAGGGGGCATCGAAGCTTTCTTT
>TRBJ2-2|TRBV6-2/TRBV6-3|TRBD1|.
CASRQGWRTGNTGELFF
TGTGCCAGCAGACAAGGGTGGCGGACAGGGAACACCGGGGAGCTGTTTTTT
>TRBJ2-3|TRBV9|TRBD2|few
CASSQGLAGSTDTQYF
TGTGCCAGCAGCCAGGGGCTAGCGGGGAGCACAGATACGCAGTATTTT
>TRBJ2-5|TRBV20-1|TRBD2|few
CSARAGTTRQETQYF
TGCAGTGCTAGAGCGGGGACTACTAGACAAGAGACCCAGTACTTC
>TRBJ2-7|TRBV24-1|TRBD2|few
CATSGAGAASEQYF
TGTGCCACCAGTGGAGCGGGGGCGGCATCCGAGCAGTACTTC
>TRBJ1-2|TRBV12-3/TRBV12-4|.|.
CASSPGLAYGYTF
TGTGCCAGCAGCCCAGGGTTAGCCTATGGCTACACCTTC
>TRBJ1-5|TRBV4-2|TRBD1|.
CASSLGTGGGQPQHF
TGTGCCAGCAGCCTCGGGACAGGGGGCGGTCAGCCCCAGCATTTT
>TRBJ2-7|TRBV20-1|.|many
CSARDQRTGSYEQYF
TGCAGTGCTAGAGACCAGCGGACCGGGTCCTACGAGCAGTACTTC
>TRBJ2-2|TRBV7-3|.|.
CASSFELANTGELFF
TGTGCCAGCAGCTTCGAGTTGGCGAACACCGGGGAGCTGTTTTTT
>TRBJ1-5|TRBV28|.|few
CASSVQGEMRHF
TGTGCCAGCAGTGTCCAGGGAGAAATGAGGCATTTT
>TRBJ2-5|TRBV6-5|.|.
CASSYGPGTQYF
TGTGCCAGCAGTTATGGCCCGGGGACCCAGTACTTC
>TRBJ2-1|TRBV29-1|.|.
CSVEDSFSYHGQFF
TGCAGCGTTGAAGACAGCTTCTCCTACCATGGGCAGTTCTTC
>TRBJ1-6|TRBV12-3/TRBV12-4|TRBD1|.
CASSYGQGGSPLHF
TGTGCCAGCAGTTACGGACAGGGGGGTTCACCCCTCCACTTT
>TRBJ2-5|TRBV20-1|.|few
CSARERSRGETQYF
TGCAGTGCTAGAGAAAGATCTAGGGGTGAGACCCAGTACTTC
>TRBJ1-6|TRBV27|.|.
CASSSQGNNSPLHF
TGTGCCAGCAGTTCTCAGGGGAATAATTCACCCCTCCACTTT
>TRBJ2-3|TRBV6-5|.|.
CASSWGGATDTQYF
TGTGCCAGCAGTTGGGGAGGTGCCACAGATACGCAGTATTTT
>TRBJ2-7|TRBV7-8|.|.
CASSQGLPVGLYEQYF
TGTGCCAGCAGCCAGGGACTCCCCGTAGGTTTATACGAGCAGTACTTC
>TRBJ2-5|TRBV28|TRBD1|few
CASSLPMGQGAGETQYF
TGTGCCAGCAGTTTACCGATGGGACAGGGGGCTGGTGAGACCCAGTACTTC
>TRBJ2-3|TRBV20-1|.|.
CSAYWNTDTQYF
TGCAGTGCATACTGGAACACAGATACGCAGTATTTT
>TRBJ2-2|TRBV29-1|TRBD2|many
CSAGTSGNGGELFF
TGCAGCGCCGGGACTAGCGGGAATGGCGGGGAGCTGTTTTTT
>TRBJ2-1|TRBV28|TRBD1|few
CASSRQGHEQFF
TGTGCCAGCAGCCGACAGGGCCATGAGCAGTTCTTC
>TRBJ2-5|TRBV7-9|TRBD1|.
CASIRKDMDREVRETQYF
TGTGCCAGCATCCGAAAAGATATGGACAGGGAGGTTCGAGAGACCCAGTACTTC
>TRBJ2-1|TRBV2|.|.
CASTPRGESEQFF
TGTGCCAGCACACCTAGAGGGGAAAGTGAGCAGTTCTTC
>TRBJ1-3|TRBV28|TRBD1|.
CASSLLRDRGSGNTIYF
TGTGCCAGCAGTTTACTCCGGGACAGGGGATCCGGAAACACCATATATTTT
>TRBJ2-1|TRBV7-9|.|few
CASSLHWDGEQFF
TGCGCCAGCAGCTTACACTGGGATGGGGAGCAGTTCTTC
>TRBJ2-3|TRBV4-2|TRBD2|.
CASSQEWASGGDTQYF
TGTGCCAGCAGCCAAGAATGGGCTAGCGGGGGTGATACGCAGTATTTT
>TRBJ1-5|TRBV15|.|once
CATSRGSSNQPQHF
TGTGCCACCAGCCGAGGCAGTTCCAATCAGCCCCAGCATTTT
>TRBJ2-5|TRBV20-1|.|.
CSARDSQAKTQYF
TGCAGTGCTAGAGACTCCCAGGCGAAGACCCAGTACTTC
>TRBJ1-2|TRBV4-1|.|.
CASSHSPGEFGYTF
TGCGCCAGCAGCCATTCTCCAGGGGAATTTGGCTACACCTTC
>TRBJ1-1|TRBV5-1|TRBD1|.
CASSFNRGMNTEAFF
TGCGCCAGCAGCTTCAACAGGGGCATGAACACTGAAGCTTTCTTT
>TRBJ2-7|TRBV11-1|TRBD2|many
CASSPRTSGLNEQYF
TGTGCCAGCAGCCCCCGGACTAGCGGATTGAACGAGCAGTACTTC
>TRBJ2-7|TRBV20-1|TRBD1|.
CSASGQDPYEQYF
TGCAGTGCCTCGGGACAGGATCCCTACGAGCAGTACTTC
>TRBJ2-7|TRBV5-1|TRBD2|.
CASSFKQREGQYEQYF
TGCGCCAGCAGCTTTAAACAGCGGGAGGGCCAATACGAGCAGTACTTC
>TRBJ1-4|TRBV9|.|.
CASSVRQAPVEKLFF
TGTGCCAGCAGCGTAAGACAGGCCCCGGTGGAAAAACTGTTTTTT
>TRBJ1-1|TRBV20-1|.|.
CSARRALNTEAFF
TGCAGTGCTAGAAGGGCCCTGAACACTGAAGCTTTCTTT
>TRBJ1-1|TRBV29-1|TRBD1|.
CSVYQTGVNTEAFF
TGCAGCGTCTACCAGACAGGGGTGAACACTGAAGCTTTCTTT
>TRBJ2-7|TRBV28|.|.
CASSFEGGWEQYF
TGTGCCAGCAGTTTTGAGGGGGGGTGGGAGCAGTACTTC
>TRBJ2-3|TRBV15|.|.
CATSRGRGERDTQYF
TGTGCCACCAGCAGGGGTCGAGGGGAGAGGGATACGCAGTATTTT
>TRBJ2-7|TRBV2|.|.
CASSAQDGQRYEQYF
TGTGCCAGCAGTGCCCAAGACGGACAGCGCTACGAGCAGTACTTC
>TRBJ1-6|TRBV27|.|.
CASSFRGTYNSPLHF
TGTGCCAGCAGTTTTAGGGGGACCTATAATTCACCCCTCCACTTT
>TRBJ2-5|TRBV6-6|TRBD2|few
CASSKTSGSEETQYF
TGTGCCAGCAGCAAGACTAGCGGGAGCGAAGAGACCCAGTACTTC
>TRBJ1-3|TRBV7-2|.|.
CASRKTGTSGNTIYF
TGTGCCAGCAGGAAAACAGGGACCTCTGGAAACACCATATATTTT
>TRBJ1-2|TRBV6-2/TRBV6-3|.|.
CASSSPRVSTGYGYTF
TGTGCCAGCAGTAGCCCCCGGGTCTCAACAGGCTATGGCTACACCTTC
>TRBJ2-1|TRBV5-1|TRBD1|few
CASSLGGTASYNEQFF
TGCGCCAGCAGCTTGGGTGGGACAGCCTCCTACAATGAGCAGTTCTTC
>TRBJ1-4|TRBV5-1|.|.
CASSAGSLGEKLFF
TGCGCCAGCAGCGCTGGGTCCCTGGGGGAAAAACTGTTTTTT